What follows are 9 T cell receptor beta chains derived from one specimen sequenced in a study of blood T cell repertoires in COVID-19. The protocol was immunoSEQ multiplex PCR, while the TCRdb copy is restricted to in-frame clones and leaves out a portion. This sample has around 300,000 clones, with 88% found just once. Sequencing was performed on peripheral blood. The receptors derive from a young man with active or convalescent COVID-19.

Worth noting for this clone: Sequence at one end of the junction differs from germline and may be a read error. The rearrangement joins TRBV10-1 to TRBJ1-5; D remains unclear. Germline V gene data show CDR1 as WNHNN and CDR2 as SYGVQD (reference sequence). This CDR3 comprises 13 residues. CDR3 sequence (DNA): TGCGCCAGCAGTGAGTCCGGGAATCGGCCCCAGCATTTT. It specifies CASSESGNRPQHF.

This chain connects TRBV7-9 to TRBJ1-1; the match to TRBD1 covers 7 bases. The V gene end was trimmed by 5 bases and the J gene end by 3 bases; junction bases not matched to a gene: 6. The CDR3 is 14 amino acids. The germline CDR1 and CDR2 sequences are SEHNR and FQNEAQ (reference sequence). In nucleotides, the CDR3 is TGTGCCAGCAGCGAACAGGGGTTTGACACTGAAGCTTTCTTT. Translating gives CASSEQGFDTEAFF.

This clone has a single count. This chain connects TRBV12-3 or TRBV12-4 to TRBJ1-2, with 7 bases matching TRBD1. Unmatched junction bases numbered 5, after V lost 3 bases and J lost 7 bases. The CDR3 runs to 13 residues. The CDR3 sequence: CASSLTGSGGYTF. The CDR3 DNA sequence: TGTGCCAGCAGTTTGACAGGGTCTGGTGGCTACACCTTC.

This clone came up once. This chain connects TRBV2 to TRBJ1-1; D ambiguous. This CDR3 contains 13 residues. Trimming cost V 7 bases and J 1 base, with 10 bases left between them. Looked up from germline, CDR1 is SNHLY and CDR2 is FYNNEI. The CDR3 nucleotides are TGTGCCAGCAAAGAGGACTGGAACACTGAAGCTTTCTTT. Amino acids: CASKEDWNTEAFF.

This clone was seen once. The chain has TRBV7-8 and TRBJ2-5, with D uncertain. This CDR3 has 13 residues. Germline V CDR1 and CDR2: SGHVS, FQNEAQ. Trimming cost V 1 base and J 2 bases, with 5 bases left between them. CDR3 nucleotides: TGTGCCAGCAGCTTAGACAGACAAGAGACCCAGTACTTC. Encoded protein: CASSLDRQETQYF.

The chain uses TRBV5-6 and TRBJ2-2, with D possibly matching TRBD2 (5 bases). The V end was cut by 4 bases, the J end by 9 bases, with 10 bases between. This CDR3 region has 12 residues. From germline, CDR1 is SGHDT and CDR2 YYEEEE. This CDR3 is CASSPGFRELFF. In nucleotides, the CDR3 is TGTGCCAGCAGCCCGGGGTTTAGGGAGCTGTTTTTT.

Details on this clone: Sequence at one end of the junction differs from germline and may be a read error. The V gene is TRBV9, the J gene TRBJ2-2; 7 positions match TRBD1. The CDR3 has 16 amino acids. The germline V gene encodes CDR1 SGDLS and CDR2 YYNGEE. The CDR3 spells CASSARGRGNAGELFF. As DNA, the CDR3 is TGTGCCAGCAGCGCCCGGGGCAGGGGGAACGCCGGGGAGCTGTTTTTT.

The V gene is TRBV12-3 or TRBV12-4, the J gene TRBJ1-1; 8 positions match TRBD1. The CDR3 covers 12 residues. V gave up 5 bases and J gave up 6 bases; unmatched junction bases: 2. The CDR3, as DNA: TGTGCCAGCAGTCAGGGGGCATCTGAAGCTTTCTTT. It yields the protein CASSQGASEAFF.

V usage is TRBV15 and J usage is TRBJ1-6; perhaps TRBD1 as D (6 bases). Between the trimmed V and J ends, which lost 0 bases and 8 bases, there was a span of 11 bases. The CDR3 has 15 amino acids. Germline V gives CDR1 LNHNV, CDR2 YYDKDF (reference sequence). Here the CDR3 reads CATSRDTGLDSPLHF. CDR3 nucleotide sequence: TGTGCCACCAGCAGAGATACAGGGTTAGATTCACCCCTCCACTTT.